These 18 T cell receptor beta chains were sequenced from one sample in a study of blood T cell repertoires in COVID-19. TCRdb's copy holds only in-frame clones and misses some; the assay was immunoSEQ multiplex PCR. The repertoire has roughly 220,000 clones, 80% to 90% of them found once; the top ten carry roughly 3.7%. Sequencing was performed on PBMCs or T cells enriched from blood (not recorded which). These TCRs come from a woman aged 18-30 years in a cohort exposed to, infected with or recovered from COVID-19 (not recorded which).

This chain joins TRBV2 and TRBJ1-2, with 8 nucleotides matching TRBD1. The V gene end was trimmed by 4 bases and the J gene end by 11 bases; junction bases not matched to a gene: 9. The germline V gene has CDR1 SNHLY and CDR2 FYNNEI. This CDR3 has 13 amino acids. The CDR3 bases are TGTGCCAGCAGTGCCGGGACAGGTCTGGGATACACCTTC. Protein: CASSAGTGLGYTF.

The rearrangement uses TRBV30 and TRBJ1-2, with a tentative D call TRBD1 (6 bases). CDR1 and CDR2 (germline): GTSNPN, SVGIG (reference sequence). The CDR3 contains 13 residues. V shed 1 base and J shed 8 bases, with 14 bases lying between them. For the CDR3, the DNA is TGTGCCTGGAGTGGTACAGGGTACTTCGGCTACACCTTC. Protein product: CAWSGTGYFGYTF. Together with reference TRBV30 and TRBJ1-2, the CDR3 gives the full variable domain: SQTIHQWPATLVQPVGSPLSLECTVEGTSNPNLYWYRQAAGRGLQLLFYSVGIGQISSEVPQNLSASRPQDRQFILSSKKLLLSDSGFYLCAWSGTGYFGYTFGSGTRLTVV.

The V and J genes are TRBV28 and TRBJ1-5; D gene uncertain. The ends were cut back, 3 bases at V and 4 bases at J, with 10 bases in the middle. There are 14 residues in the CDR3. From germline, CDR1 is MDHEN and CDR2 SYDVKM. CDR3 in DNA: TGTGCCAGCAGTTTCTCAGGAACTAATCAGCCCCAGCATTTT. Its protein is CASSFSGTNQPQHF.

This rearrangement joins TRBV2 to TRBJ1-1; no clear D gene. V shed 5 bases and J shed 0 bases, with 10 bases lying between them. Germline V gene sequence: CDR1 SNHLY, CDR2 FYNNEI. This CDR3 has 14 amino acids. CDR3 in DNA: TGTGCCAGCAGTAAAGACACCATGAACACTGAAGCTTTCTTT. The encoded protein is CASSKDTMNTEAFF.

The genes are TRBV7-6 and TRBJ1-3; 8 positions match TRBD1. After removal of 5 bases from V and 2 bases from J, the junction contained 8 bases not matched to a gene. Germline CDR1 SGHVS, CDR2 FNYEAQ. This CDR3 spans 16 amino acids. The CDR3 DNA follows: TGTGCCAGCAGCCCGTCGACAGGGGTAGCTGGAAACACCATATATTTT. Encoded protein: CASSPSTGVAGNTIYF. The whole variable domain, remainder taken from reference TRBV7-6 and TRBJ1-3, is GAGVSQSPRYKVTKRGQDVALRCDPISGHVSLYWYRQALGQGPEFLTYFNYEAQQDKSGLPNDRFSAERPEGSISTLTIQRTEQRDSAMYRCASSPSTGVAGNTIYFGEGSWLTVV.

DNA of the CDR3: TGTGCCACCAGTGAGCCCACAGGTCAACCCCCCGATGAGCAGTTCTTC. Translating gives CATSEPTGQPPDEQFF. The chain uses TRBV24-1 and TRBJ2-1, with TRBD1 as a possible D gene (5 bases). V was cut by 4 bases and J by 8 bases, with 20 bases left in between. Germline V lookup: CDR1 KGHDR, CDR2 SFDVKD. This CDR3 spans 16 amino acids.

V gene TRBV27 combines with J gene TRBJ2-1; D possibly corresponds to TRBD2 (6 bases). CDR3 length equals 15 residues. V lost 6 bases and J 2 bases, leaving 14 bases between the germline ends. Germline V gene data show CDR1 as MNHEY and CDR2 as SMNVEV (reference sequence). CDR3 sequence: CASSPNSGPYNEQFF. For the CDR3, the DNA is TGTGCCAGCAGCCCTAATAGCGGCCCCTACAATGAGCAGTTCTTC.

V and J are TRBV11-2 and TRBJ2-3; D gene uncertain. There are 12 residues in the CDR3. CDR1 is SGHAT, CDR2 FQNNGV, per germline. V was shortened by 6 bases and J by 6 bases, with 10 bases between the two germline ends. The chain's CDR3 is CASRNLVDTQYF. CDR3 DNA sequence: TGTGCCAGCAGAAACTTGGTGGATACGCAGTATTTT. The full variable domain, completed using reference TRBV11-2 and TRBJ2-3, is EAGVAQSPRYKIIEKRQSVAFWCNPISGHATLYWYQQILGQGPKLLIQFQNNGVVDDSQLPKDRFSAERLKGVDSTLKIQPAKLEDSAVYLCASRNLVDTQYFGPGTRLTVL.

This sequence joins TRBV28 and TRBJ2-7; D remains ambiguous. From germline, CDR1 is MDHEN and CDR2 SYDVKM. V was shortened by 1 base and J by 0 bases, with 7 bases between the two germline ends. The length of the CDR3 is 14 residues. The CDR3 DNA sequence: TGTGCCAGCAGTTTATCGCTCGGCTCCTACGAGCAGTACTTC. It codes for CASSLSLGSYEQYF.

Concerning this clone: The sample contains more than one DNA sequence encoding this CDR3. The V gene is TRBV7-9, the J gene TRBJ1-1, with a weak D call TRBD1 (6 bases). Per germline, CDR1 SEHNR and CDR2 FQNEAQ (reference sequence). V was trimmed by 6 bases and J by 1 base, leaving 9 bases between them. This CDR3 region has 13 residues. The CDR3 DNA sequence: TGTGCCAGCAGTCCGACAGGGAACACTGAAGCTTTCTTT. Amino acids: CASSPTGNTEAFF.

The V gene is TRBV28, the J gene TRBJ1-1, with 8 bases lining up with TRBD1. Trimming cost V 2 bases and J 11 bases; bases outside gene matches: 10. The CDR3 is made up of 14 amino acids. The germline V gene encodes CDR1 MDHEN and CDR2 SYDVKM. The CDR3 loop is CASSLEGQVASAFF. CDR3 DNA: TGTGCCAGCAGTTTAGAGGGACAGGTTGCTTCGGCTTTCTTT.

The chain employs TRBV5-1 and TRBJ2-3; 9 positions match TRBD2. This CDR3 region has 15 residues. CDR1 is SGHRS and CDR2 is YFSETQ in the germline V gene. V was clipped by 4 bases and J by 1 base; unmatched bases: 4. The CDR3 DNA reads TGCGCCAGCAGCGCCGGCGGGGGGGGCACAGATACGCAGTATTTT. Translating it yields CASSAGGGGTDTQYF.

The CDR3 nucleotides read TGTGCCAGCAGTTACTCTGACGGGAGCACAGATACGCAGTATTTT. It is translated as CASSYSDGSTDTQYF. V and J are TRBV6-5 and TRBJ2-3; D not resolved. V was clipped by 0 bases and J by 0 bases, with 7 bases between them. The CDR3 has 15 residues. Looked up from germline, CDR1 is MNHEY and CDR2 is SVGAGI.

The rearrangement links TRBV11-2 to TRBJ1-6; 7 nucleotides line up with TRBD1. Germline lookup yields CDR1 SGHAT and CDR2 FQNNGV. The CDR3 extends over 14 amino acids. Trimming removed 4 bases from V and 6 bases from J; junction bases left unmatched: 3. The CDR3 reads CASSSDRANSPLHF. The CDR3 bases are TGTGCCAGCAGCTCCGACAGGGCTAATTCACCCCTCCACTTT.

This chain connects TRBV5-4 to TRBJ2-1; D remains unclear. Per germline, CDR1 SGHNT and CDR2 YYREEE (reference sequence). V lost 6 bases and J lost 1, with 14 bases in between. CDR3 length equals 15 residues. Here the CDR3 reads CASTTPDSSYNEQFF. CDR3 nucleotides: TGTGCCAGCACTACCCCCGATTCTTCCTACAATGAGCAGTTCTTC.

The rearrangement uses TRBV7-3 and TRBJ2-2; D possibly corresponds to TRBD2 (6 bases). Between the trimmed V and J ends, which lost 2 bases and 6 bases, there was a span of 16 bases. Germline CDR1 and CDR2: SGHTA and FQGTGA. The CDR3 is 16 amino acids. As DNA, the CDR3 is TGTGCCAGCAGCTTACAAGCTCGTAGCGGTCCCGGGGAGCTGTTTTTT. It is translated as CASSLQARSGPGELFF. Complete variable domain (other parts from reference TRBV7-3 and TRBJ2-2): GAGVSQTPSNKVTEKGKYVELRCDPISGHTALYWYRQSLGQGPEFLIYFQGTGAADDSGLPNDRFFAVRPEGSVSTLKIQRTERGDSAVYLCASSLQARSGPGELFFGEGSRLTVL.

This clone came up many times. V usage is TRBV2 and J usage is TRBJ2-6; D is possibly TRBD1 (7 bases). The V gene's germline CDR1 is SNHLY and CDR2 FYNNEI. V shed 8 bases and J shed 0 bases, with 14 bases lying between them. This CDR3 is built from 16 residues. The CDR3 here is CASAGQTFSGANVLTF. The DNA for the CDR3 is TGTGCCAGCGCGGGACAGACCTTCTCTGGGGCCAACGTCCTGACTTTC.

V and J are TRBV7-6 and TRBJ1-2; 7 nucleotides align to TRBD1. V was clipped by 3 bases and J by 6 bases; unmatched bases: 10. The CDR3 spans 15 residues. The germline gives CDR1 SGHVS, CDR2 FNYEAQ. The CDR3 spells CASSFGDRSPNGYTF. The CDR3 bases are TGTGCCAGCAGCTTCGGGGACAGATCACCTAATGGCTACACCTTC. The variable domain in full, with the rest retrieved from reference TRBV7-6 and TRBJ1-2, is GAGVSQSPRYKVTKRGQDVALRCDPISGHVSLYWYRQALGQGPEFLTYFNYEAQQDKSGLPNDRFSAERPEGSISTLTIQRTEQRDSAMYRCASSFGDRSPNGYTFGSGTRLTVV.